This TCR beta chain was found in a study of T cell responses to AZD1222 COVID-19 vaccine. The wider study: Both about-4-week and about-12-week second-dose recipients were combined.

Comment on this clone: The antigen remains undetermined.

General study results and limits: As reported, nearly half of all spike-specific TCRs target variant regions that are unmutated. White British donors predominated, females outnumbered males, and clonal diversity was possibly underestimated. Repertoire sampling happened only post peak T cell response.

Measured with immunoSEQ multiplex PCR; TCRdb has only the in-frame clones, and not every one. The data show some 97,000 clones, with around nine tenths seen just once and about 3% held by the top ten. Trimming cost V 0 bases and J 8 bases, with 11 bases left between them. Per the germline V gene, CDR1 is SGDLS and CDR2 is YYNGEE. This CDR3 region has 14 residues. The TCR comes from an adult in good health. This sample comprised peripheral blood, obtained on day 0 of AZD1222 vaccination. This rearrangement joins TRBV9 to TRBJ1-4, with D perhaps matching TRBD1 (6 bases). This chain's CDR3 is CASSVGGPGEKLFF. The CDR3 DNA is TGTGCCAGCAGCGTAGGGGGGCCTGGGGAAAAACTGTTTTTT.